These 8 T cell receptor beta chains share one sample of origin, sequenced in a study of blood T cell repertoires in COVID-19. The repertoire was sequenced with immunoSEQ multiplex PCR; TCRdb's copy has only in-frame clones and lacks some. The data contain about 170,000 clones, about four fifths of them singletons. Sequencing was carried out using peripheral blood. The receptors originated from a woman in her 70s who had recovered from COVID-19.

This clone was picked up one time. This chain uses TRBV5-6 with TRBJ1-2, with 8 bases that match TRBD1. V lost 4 bases and J lost 3; bases outside the gene matches: 8. There are 15 residues in the CDR3. Germline-derived CDR1 and CDR2 are SGHDT and YYEEEE. This chain's CDR3 is CASSANPGQDYGYTF. CDR3 nucleotide sequence: TGTGCCAGCAGCGCGAACCCGGGACAGGACTATGGCTACACCTTC.

This CDR3 is CASSTGWYGYTF. Here the CDR3 DNA reads TGTGCCAGCAGTACGGGATGGTATGGCTACACCTTC. The chain employs TRBV2 and TRBJ1-2; no reliable D call. The CDR3 is 12 amino acids. CDR1 SNHLY and CDR2 FYNNEI come from the germline V gene. The germline V and J ends were trimmed by 5 bases and 5 bases, with 9 bases remaining between them.

V gene TRBV12-5 combines with J gene TRBJ2-6; no reliable D call. The V end was cut by 6 bases, the J end by 0 bases, with 3 bases between. The CDR3 has 13 amino acids. CDR1 LGHNT and CDR2 FRNRAP come from the germline V gene. The DNA of the CDR3 is TGTGCTAGTGGCTCCTCTGGGGCCAACGTCCTGACTTTC. It translates to CASGSSGANVLTF.

This clone was detected a few times. The J gene is TRBJ2-2, the V gene TRBV4-2, with D perhaps matching TRBD1 (5 bases). Germline V gene lookup returns CDR1 LGHNA and CDR2 YNFKEQ. This CDR3 is 16 amino acids long. Trimming took off 1 base at V and 7 bases at J, with 16 bases between the two ends. DNA for the CDR3: TGTGCCAGCAGCCAAGGGATTAGCCGCAGGGTCGGGGAGCTGTTTTTT. Protein product: CASSQGISRRVGELFF.

This sequence joins TRBV6-5 and TRBJ1-1, with a possible D match to TRBD1 (5 bases). There are 13 residues in the CDR3. The V gene's germline CDR1 is MNHEY and CDR2 SVGAGI. V lost 5 bases and J 1 base, leaving 8 bases between the germline ends. The DNA for the CDR3 is TGTGCCAGCAGTCTCGGACAGAACACTGAAGCTTTCTTT. Its protein product is CASSLGQNTEAFF.

This chain joins TRBV29-1 and TRBJ2-2; D may be TRBD1 (5 bases). The CDR3 consists of 13 residues. The ends were cut back, 8 bases at V and 0 bases at J, with 10 bases in the middle. The V gene's germline CDR1 is SQVTM and CDR2 ANQGSEA. CDR3 coding DNA: TGCAGCTCGCGGACACCGAACACCGGGGAGCTGTTTTTT. This gives the protein CSSRTPNTGELFF.

The chain combines TRBV7-2 with TRBJ2-6; 7 bases fit TRBD2. V was pared by 5 bases and J by 4 bases, with 8 bases of the junction left unmatched. In germline, CDR1 is SGHTA, CDR2 FQGNSA. This CDR3 contains 16 residues. The CDR3 region has the DNA TGTGCCAGCAGCCCGGGCGGGGGAGTGGGGGCCAACGTCCTGACTTTC. Translation gives CASSPGGGVGANVLTF.

This clone was recorded a few times. The rearrangement links TRBV6-4 to TRBJ2-3, with 8 bases identical to TRBD2. The CDR3 runs 15 residues. With 4 bases clipped from V and 4 bases from J, the junction kept 7 bases outside the gene matches. Germline lookup yields CDR1 MRHNA and CDR2 SNTAGT. The CDR3 sequence is CASSAGGQPADTQYF. CDR3 DNA: TGTGCCAGCAGTGCGGGGGGGCAGCCGGCAGATACGCAGTATTTT.